A single sample is the source of the 24 T cell receptor beta chains below, sequenced in a study of T cell responses to AZD1222 COVID-19 vaccine. The data were produced by immunoSEQ multiplex PCR, yet TCRdb's version contains in-frame clones alone and is incomplete. The sample comprises roughly 93,000 clones, roughly 90% of which are singletons, and about 26% rests with the top ten. This material consisted of peripheral blood, taken on day 0 of AZD1222 vaccination. These receptors were collected from an adult in good health.

This clone was seen only once. The chain recombines TRBV28 with TRBJ2-4; D gene ambiguous. Between the trimmed V and J ends, which lost 7 bases and 8 bases, there was a span of 12 bases. Germline loops: CDR1 MDHEN, CDR2 SYDVKM. This CDR3 has 12 residues. The CDR3 loop reads CASKGLMDIQYF. CDR3 bases: TGTGCCAGCAAGGGTCTCATGGACATTCAGTACTTC.

The chain carries TRBV10-1 and TRBJ2-1; 16 nucleotides agree with TRBD2. The CDR3 spans 17 residues. Germline V lookup: CDR1 WNHNN, CDR2 SYGVQD (reference sequence). The V gene end was trimmed by 6 bases and the J gene end by 4 bases; junction bases not matched to a gene: 6. CDR3 protein: CASSLGTSGRGYNEQFF. The CDR3 region has the DNA TGCGCCAGCAGCCTCGGGACTAGCGGGAGGGGTTACAATGAGCAGTTCTTC.

The J gene is TRBJ2-1, the V gene TRBV4-2; D gene ambiguous. Germline V CDR1 and CDR2: LGHNA, YNFKEQ. With 0 bases removed from V and 2 bases from J, the gap between germline ends came to 8 bases. This CDR3 comprises 15 residues. In nucleotides, the CDR3 is TGTGCCAGCAGCCAAGACGAGTCGGCCTACAATGAGCAGTTCTTC. Amino acid sequence: CASSQDESAYNEQFF.

The chain carries TRBV29-1 and TRBJ1-1; D ambiguous. Germline V gene lookup returns CDR1 SQVTM and CDR2 ANQGSEA. Deletions cut 3 bases from V and 0 bases from J, with 11 bases between. The CDR3 has 14 amino acids. CDR3 in amino acids: CSVDSPEMNTEAFF. The DNA of the CDR3 is TGCAGCGTTGACTCGCCCGAGATGAACACTGAAGCTTTCTTT.

This chain uses TRBV7-9 with TRBJ1-2, with 11 bases lining up with TRBD1. The germline gives CDR1 SEHNR, CDR2 FQNEAQ (reference sequence). This CDR3 region has 17 residues. Trimming took 1 base from V and 5 from J; bases not matched to a gene: 9. CDR3 DNA sequence: TGTGCCAGCAGCTTAGAGGGGACAGGGGGATCTTCGTATGGCTACACCTTC. Amino acids: CASSLEGTGGSSYGYTF.

This clone was seen once. This chain connects TRBV2 to TRBJ2-1; the match to TRBD2 covers 11 bases. The CDR3 spans 16 residues. The germline CDR1 and CDR2 sequences are SNHLY and FYNNEI. V was clipped by 5 bases and J by 7 bases; unmatched bases: 10. CDR3 DNA: TGTGCCAGCAGTAAAAGACTAGCGGGATATGGGAATGAGCAGTTCTTC. As protein: CASSKRLAGYGNEQFF. Supplemented by reference TRBV2 and TRBJ2-1, the full variable domain reads EPEVTQTPSHQVTQMGQEVILRCVPISNHLYFYWYRQILGQKVEFLVSFYNNEISEKSEIFDDQFSVERPDGSNFTLKIRSTKLEDSAMYFCASSKRLAGYGNEQFFGPGTRLTVL.

This clone was seen only once. The chain joins TRBV7-2 to TRBJ2-2; TRBD2 aligns across 11 bases. V lost 3 bases, J lost 2 bases, and 2 bases stayed unmatched. CDR1 is SGHTA and CDR2 is FQGNSA in the germline V gene. The CDR3 sequence is 16 residues long. Written as DNA, the CDR3 is TGTGCCAGCAGCTTGACTAGCGGGAAAAACACCGGGGAGCTGTTTTTT. Translation gives CASSLTSGKNTGELFF. Full variable domain (rest looked up from reference TRBV7-2 and TRBJ2-2): GAGVSQSPSNKVTEKGKDVELRCDPISGHTALYWYRQSLGQGLEFLIYFQGNSAPDKSGLPSDRFSAERTGGSVSTLTIQRTQQEDSAVYLCASSLTSGKNTGELFFGEGSRLTVL.

This clone was detected only once. CDR3 amino acids: CASSPDWARDTQYF. DNA for the CDR3: TGTGCCAGCAGCCCCGACTGGGCGCGGGATACGCAGTATTTT. The chain employs TRBV28 and TRBJ2-3; D gene uncertain. The CDR3 spans 14 residues. The V and J ends lost 6 bases and 6 bases respectively, with 16 bases between them. Germline V gene sequence: CDR1 MDHEN, CDR2 SYDVKM.

This clone was seen a handful of times. The chain couples TRBV5-4 to TRBJ1-2, with D uncertain. The V gene lost 4 bases and the J gene lost 2 bases, with 9 bases spanning the gap. The CDR3 has 13 residues. The germline gives CDR1 SGHNT, CDR2 YYREEE (reference sequence). The DNA for the CDR3 is TGTGCCAGCAGCGCACCGGACAACTATGGCTACACCTTC. This encodes CASSAPDNYGYTF.

The chain joins TRBV28 to TRBJ2-7; no definite D call. V was clipped by 5 bases and J by 1 base, with 9 bases between them. The CDR3 is 13 amino acids. Germline V gives CDR1 MDHEN, CDR2 SYDVKM. CDR3 bases: TGTGCCAGCAGTAAAGGGCCATCCTACGAGCAGTACTTC. This gives the protein CASSKGPSYEQYF.

The chain is built from TRBV6-4 and TRBJ2-6, with TRBD2 matching 10 bases. After removal of 4 bases from V and 0 bases from J, the junction contained 0 bases not matched to a gene. Germline V CDR1 and CDR2: MRHNA, SNTAGT. The CDR3 consists of 16 residues. The CDR3: CASSGTSGSGANVLTF. The CDR3 DNA sequence: TGTGCCAGCAGTGGGACTAGCGGCTCTGGGGCCAACGTCCTGACTTTC.

J is TRBJ1-1 and V is TRBV7-2; 7 nucleotides agree with TRBD1. The V gene's germline CDR1 is SGHTA and CDR2 FQGNSA. The V segment lost 3 bases and the J segment 1 base; nucleotides outside the gene matches: 2. The CDR3 has 14 amino acids. The CDR3 DNA follows: TGTGCCAGCAGCTTCCGGGACAGGAACACTGAAGCTTTCTTT. Translating gives CASSFRDRNTEAFF. Combining the CDR3 with reference TRBV7-2 and TRBJ1-1 gives the whole variable domain GAGVSQSPSNKVTEKGKDVELRCDPISGHTALYWYRQSLGQGLEFLIYFQGNSAPDKSGLPSDRFSAERTGGSVSTLTIQRTQQEDSAVYLCASSFRDRNTEAFFGQGTRLTVV.

The chain recombines TRBV5-1 with TRBJ2-7, with no clear D. The CDR3 covers 14 residues. Germline V gives CDR1 SGHRS, CDR2 YFSETQ. V was clipped by 0 bases and J by 0 bases, with 7 bases between them. The CDR3 reads CASSLDRASYEQYF. The CDR3 region has the DNA TGCGCCAGCAGCTTGGATAGGGCCTCCTACGAGCAGTACTTC.

The V and J genes are TRBV28 and TRBJ2-1; D is unclear. In germline, CDR1 is MDHEN, CDR2 SYDVKM. The CDR3 loop spans 12 amino acids. The germline V and J ends were trimmed by 7 bases and 9 bases, with 13 bases remaining between them. The CDR3 sequence: CASTTPASEQFF. In nucleotides, the CDR3 is TGTGCCAGCACCACCCCGGCCAGTGAGCAGTTCTTC.

This clone was seen a handful of times. The chain couples TRBV6-2 or TRBV6-3 to TRBJ2-7; TRBD1 agrees at 7 bases. J was trimmed by 2 bases and V by 2 bases; bases with no gene match: 3. Looked up from germline, CDR1 is MNHEY and CDR2 is SVGEGT. CDR3 size: 14 residues. The CDR3 sequence: CASSYDRAPYEQYF. Written as DNA, the CDR3 is TGTGCCAGCAGTTACGACAGGGCCCCCTACGAGCAGTACTTC.

This clone came up once. The chain uses TRBV27 and TRBJ2-3; D may be TRBD1 (5 bases). CDR1 and CDR2 (germline): MNHEY, SMNVEV (reference sequence). The CDR3 runs to 13 residues. The ends were cut back, 5 bases at V and 6 bases at J, with 12 bases in the middle. The chain's CDR3 is CASSLGQTDTQYF. For the CDR3, the DNA is TGTGCCAGCAGTCTAGGACAAACCGATACGCAGTATTTT.

The V gene is TRBV18, the J gene TRBJ2-6; no clear D. CDR1 is KGHSH, CDR2 LQKENI, per germline. The length of the CDR3 is 15 residues. Trimming removed 3 bases from V and 0 bases from J, with 6 bases in between. CDR3 loop: CASSPAVSGANVLTF. The CDR3 bases are TGTGCCAGCTCACCGGCCGTCTCTGGGGCCAACGTCCTGACTTTC.

V is TRBV24-1 and J is TRBJ2-7; the match to TRBD2 covers 11 bases. After removal of 5 bases from V and 6 bases from J, the junction contained 2 bases not matched to a gene. The CDR3 is 13 amino acids. Germline CDR1 and CDR2: KGHDR and SFDVKD. The CDR3 reads CATSGLAGGEQYF. CDR3 coding DNA: TGTGCCACCAGTGGGCTAGCGGGAGGCGAGCAGTACTTC.

V and J are TRBV7-9 and TRBJ1-4; 7 bases map to TRBD1. V was clipped by 4 bases and J by 7 bases; unmatched bases: 21. The CDR3 spans 19 residues. Germline V gene lookup returns CDR1 SEHNR and CDR2 FQNEAQ (reference sequence). This CDR3 reads CASSSGGWRGQEPLEKLFF. For the CDR3, the DNA is TGTGCCAGCAGCTCTGGGGGGTGGAGGGGGCAGGAACCTCTTGAAAAACTGTTTTTT. Full variable domain (outside the CDR3, taken from reference TRBV7-9 and TRBJ1-4): DTGVSQNPRHKITKRGQNVTFRCDPISEHNRLYWYRQTLGQGPEFLTYFQNEAQLEKSRLLSDRFSAERPKGSFSTLEIQRTEQGDSAMYLCASSSGGWRGQEPLEKLFFGSGTQLSVL.

The chain couples TRBV7-2 to TRBJ1-5; 7 bases agree with TRBD1. Germline V gene sequence: CDR1 SGHTA, CDR2 FQGNSA. Germline trimming cut 5 bases from V and 7 bases from J; bases unmatched to any gene: 8. The CDR3 is 14 residues long. CDR3 sequence reads: CASSGLGGGQPQHF. Written as DNA, the CDR3 is TGTGCCAGCAGCGGACTAGGGGGCGGGCAGCCCCAGCATTTT.

The chain is built from TRBV15 and TRBJ2-3, with a tentative D call TRBD2 (6 bases). Looked up from germline, CDR1 is LNHNV and CDR2 is YYDKDF (reference sequence). This CDR3 is built from 15 residues. V lost 0 bases and J 4 bases, leaving 11 bases between the germline ends. CDR3 DNA sequence: TGTGCCACCAGCAGAGAACGAGGCGGGGCAGATACGCAGTATTTT. This codes for CATSRERGGADTQYF.

This rearrangement joins TRBV4-1 to TRBJ2-3; 9 bases line up with TRBD1. V was clipped by 4 bases and J by 3 bases; unmatched bases: 11. Germline V CDR1 and CDR2: MGHRA, YSYEKL. The CDR3 length is 17 residues. CDR3 sequence (DNA): TGCGCCAGCAGCCCCATTCCAGGACAGGGGATGACAGATACGCAGTATTTT. Protein product: CASSPIPGQGMTDTQYF.

CDR3 nucleotide sequence: TGTGCCAGCAGCGTAGGAGGGACAGGCATCTATGGCTACACCTTC. Its protein product is CASSVGGTGIYGYTF. The rearrangement links TRBV9 to TRBJ1-2; TRBD1 matches at 8 bases. The V gene end was trimmed by 0 bases and the J gene end by 4 bases; junction bases not matched to a gene: 5. The germline CDR1 and CDR2 sequences are SGDLS and YYNGEE. There are 15 residues in the CDR3.

This clone has just one count. CDR3 sequence: CASSYSTGSGNTIYF. DNA of the CDR3: TGTGCCAGCAGTTACTCGACAGGGTCTGGAAACACCATATATTTT. The V call is TRBV6-5, the J call TRBJ1-3; 7 positions match TRBD1. The CDR3 covers 15 residues. Germline V gene sequence: CDR1 MNHEY, CDR2 SVGAGI. Trimming cost V 0 bases and J 1 base; bases outside gene matches: 0.